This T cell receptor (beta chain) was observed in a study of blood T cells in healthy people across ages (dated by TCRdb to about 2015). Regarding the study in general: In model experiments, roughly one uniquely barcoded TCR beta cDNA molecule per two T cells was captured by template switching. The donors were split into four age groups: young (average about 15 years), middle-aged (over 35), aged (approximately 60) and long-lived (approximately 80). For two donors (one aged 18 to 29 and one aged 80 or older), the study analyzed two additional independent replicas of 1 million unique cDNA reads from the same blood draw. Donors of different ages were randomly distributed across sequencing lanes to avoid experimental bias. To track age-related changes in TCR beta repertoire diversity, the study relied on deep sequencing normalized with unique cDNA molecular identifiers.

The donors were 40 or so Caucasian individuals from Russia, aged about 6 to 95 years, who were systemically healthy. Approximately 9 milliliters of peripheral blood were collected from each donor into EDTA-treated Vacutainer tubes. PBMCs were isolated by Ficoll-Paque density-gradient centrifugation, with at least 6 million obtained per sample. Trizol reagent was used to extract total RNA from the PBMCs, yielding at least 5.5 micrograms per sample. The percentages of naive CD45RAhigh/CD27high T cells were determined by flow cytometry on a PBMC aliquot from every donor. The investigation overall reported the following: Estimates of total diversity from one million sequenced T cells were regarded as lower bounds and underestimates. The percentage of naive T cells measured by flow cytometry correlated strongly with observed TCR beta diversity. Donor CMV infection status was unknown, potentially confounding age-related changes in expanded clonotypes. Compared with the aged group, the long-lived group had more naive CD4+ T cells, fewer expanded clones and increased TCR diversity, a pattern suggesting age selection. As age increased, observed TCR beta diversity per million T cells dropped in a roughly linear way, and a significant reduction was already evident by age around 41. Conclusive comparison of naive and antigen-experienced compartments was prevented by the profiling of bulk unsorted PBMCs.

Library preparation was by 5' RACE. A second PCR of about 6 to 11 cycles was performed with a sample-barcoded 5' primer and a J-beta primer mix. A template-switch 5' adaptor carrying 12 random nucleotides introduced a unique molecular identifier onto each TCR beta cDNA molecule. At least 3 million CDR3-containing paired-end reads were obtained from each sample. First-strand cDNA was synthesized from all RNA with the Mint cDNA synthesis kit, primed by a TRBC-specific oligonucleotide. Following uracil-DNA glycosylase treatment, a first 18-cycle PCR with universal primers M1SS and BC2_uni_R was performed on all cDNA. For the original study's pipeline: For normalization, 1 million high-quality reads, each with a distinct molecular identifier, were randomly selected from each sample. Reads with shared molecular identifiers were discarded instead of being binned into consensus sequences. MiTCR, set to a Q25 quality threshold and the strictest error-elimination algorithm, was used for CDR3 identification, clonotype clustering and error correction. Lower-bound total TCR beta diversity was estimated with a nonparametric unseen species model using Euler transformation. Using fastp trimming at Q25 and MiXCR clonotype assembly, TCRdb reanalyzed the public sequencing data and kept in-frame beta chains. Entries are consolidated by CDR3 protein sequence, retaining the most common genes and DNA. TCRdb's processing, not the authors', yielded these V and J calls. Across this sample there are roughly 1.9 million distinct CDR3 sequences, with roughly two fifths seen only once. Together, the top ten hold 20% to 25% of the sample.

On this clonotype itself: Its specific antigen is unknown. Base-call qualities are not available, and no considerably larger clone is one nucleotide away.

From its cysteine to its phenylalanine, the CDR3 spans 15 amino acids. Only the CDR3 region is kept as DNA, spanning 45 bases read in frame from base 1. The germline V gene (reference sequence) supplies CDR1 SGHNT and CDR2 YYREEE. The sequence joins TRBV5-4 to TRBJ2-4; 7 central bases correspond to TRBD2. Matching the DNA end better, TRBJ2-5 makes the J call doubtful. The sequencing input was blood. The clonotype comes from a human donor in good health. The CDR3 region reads CASSLGLAEKETQYF. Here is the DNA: TGTGCCAGCAGCTTGGGACTAGCCGAGAAAGAGACCCAGTACTTC.